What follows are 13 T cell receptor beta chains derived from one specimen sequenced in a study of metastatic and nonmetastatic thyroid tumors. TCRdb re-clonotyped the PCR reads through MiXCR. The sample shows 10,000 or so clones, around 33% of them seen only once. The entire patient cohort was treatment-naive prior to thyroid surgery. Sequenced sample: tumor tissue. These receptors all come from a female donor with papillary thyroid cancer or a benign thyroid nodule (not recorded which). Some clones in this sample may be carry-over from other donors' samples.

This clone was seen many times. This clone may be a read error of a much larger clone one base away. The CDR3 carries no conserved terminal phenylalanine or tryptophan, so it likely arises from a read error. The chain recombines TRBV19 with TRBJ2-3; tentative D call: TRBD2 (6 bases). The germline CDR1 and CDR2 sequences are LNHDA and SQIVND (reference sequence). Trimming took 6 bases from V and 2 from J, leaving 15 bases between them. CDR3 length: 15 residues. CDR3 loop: CASRGPIAATDTQYS. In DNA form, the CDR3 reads TGTGCCAGTAGGGGCCCGATAGCGGCCACAGATACGCAGTATTCT.

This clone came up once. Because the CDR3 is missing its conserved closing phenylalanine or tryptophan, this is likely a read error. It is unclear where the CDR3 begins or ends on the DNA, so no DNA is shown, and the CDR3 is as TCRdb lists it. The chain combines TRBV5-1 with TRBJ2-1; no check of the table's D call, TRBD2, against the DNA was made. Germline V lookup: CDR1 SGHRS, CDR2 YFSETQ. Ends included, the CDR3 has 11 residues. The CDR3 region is CASSHEPLRAG.

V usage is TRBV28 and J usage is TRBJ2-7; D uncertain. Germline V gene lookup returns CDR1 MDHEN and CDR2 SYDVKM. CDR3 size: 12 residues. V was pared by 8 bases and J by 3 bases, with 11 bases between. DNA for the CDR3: TGTGCCAGCGACTCCTCCCGCTACGAGCAGTACTTC. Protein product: CASDSSRYEQYF.

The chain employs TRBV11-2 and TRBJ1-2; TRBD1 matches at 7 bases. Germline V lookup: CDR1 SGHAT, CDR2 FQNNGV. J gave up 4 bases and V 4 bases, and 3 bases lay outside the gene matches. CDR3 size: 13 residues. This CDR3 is CASSSTGFYGYTF. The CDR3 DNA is TGTGCCAGCAGCTCGACAGGGTTCTATGGCTACACCTTC.

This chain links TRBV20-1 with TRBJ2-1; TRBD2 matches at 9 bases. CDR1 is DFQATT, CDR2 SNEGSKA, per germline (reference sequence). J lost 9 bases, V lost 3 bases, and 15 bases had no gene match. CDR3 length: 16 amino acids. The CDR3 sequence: CSASSRTSVRASEQFF. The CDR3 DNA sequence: TGCAGTGCTAGTTCCCGGACTAGCGTGAGGGCCAGTGAGCAGTTCTTC.

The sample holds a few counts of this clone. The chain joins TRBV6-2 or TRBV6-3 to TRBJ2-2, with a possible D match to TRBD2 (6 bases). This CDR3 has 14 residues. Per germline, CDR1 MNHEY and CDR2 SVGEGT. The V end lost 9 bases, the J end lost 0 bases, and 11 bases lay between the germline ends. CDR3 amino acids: CASSGAANTGELFF. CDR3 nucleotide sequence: TGTGCCAGTAGCGGAGCGGCGAACACCGGGGAGCTGTTTTTT.

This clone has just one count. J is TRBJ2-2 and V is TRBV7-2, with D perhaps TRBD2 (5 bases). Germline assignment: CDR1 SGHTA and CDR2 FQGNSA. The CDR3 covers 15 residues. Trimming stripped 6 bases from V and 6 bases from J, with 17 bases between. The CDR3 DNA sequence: TGTGCCAGCAGGAAACTAGACGGACCCCCCGGGGAGCTGTTTTTT. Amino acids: CASRKLDGPPGELFF.

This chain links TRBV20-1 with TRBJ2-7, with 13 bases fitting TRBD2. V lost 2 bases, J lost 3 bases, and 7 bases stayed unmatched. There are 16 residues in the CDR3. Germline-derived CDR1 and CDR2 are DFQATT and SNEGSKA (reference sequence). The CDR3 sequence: CSARPLRTSGSYEQYF. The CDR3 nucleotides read TGCAGTGCTAGACCCCTGAGGACTAGCGGGAGCTACGAGCAGTACTTC.

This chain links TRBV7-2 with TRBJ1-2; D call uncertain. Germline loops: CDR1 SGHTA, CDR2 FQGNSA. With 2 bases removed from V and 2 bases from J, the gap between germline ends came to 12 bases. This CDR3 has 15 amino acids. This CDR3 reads CASSLRPNPNYGYTF. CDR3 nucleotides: TGTGCCAGCAGCTTACGTCCCAACCCCAACTATGGCTACACCTTC. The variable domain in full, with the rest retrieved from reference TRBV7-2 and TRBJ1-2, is GAGVSQSPSNKVTEKGKDVELRCDPISGHTALYWYRQSLGQGLEFLIYFQGNSAPDKSGLPSDRFSAERTGGSVSTLTIQRTQQEDSAVYLCASSLRPNPNYGYTFGSGTRLTVV.

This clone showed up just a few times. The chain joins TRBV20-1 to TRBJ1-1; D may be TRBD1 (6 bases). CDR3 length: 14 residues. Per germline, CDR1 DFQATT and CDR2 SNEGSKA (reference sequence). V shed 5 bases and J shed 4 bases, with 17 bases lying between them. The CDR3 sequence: CSAALQGFVTEAFF. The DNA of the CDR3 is TGCAGTGCTGCACTTCAGGGGTTCGTCACTGAAGCTTTCTTT.

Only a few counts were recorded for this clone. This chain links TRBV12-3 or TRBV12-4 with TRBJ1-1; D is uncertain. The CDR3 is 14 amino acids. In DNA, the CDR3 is TGTGTCAGTCAAAAGAACCGAGCGTACACTGAAGCTTTCTTT. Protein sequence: CVSQKNRAYTEAFF.

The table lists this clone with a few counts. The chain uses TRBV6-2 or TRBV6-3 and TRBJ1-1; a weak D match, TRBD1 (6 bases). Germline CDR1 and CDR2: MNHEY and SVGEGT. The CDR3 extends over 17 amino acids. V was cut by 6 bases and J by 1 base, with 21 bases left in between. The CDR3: CASSQSLYRAPNTEAFF. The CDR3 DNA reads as TGTGCCAGCAGCCAATCGCTGTACAGGGCTCCGAACACTGAAGCTTTCTTT.

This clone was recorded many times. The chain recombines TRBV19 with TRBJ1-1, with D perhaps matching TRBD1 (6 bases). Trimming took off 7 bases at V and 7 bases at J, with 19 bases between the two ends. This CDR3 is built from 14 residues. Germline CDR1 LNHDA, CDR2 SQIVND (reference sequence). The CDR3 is CASKQTGTILEAFF. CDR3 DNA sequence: TGTGCCAGTAAACAGACCGGGACAATACTTGAAGCTTTCTTT.